The rows below give T cell receptor beta chains drawn from one sample of a study of OX40 agonist ivuxolimab in advanced cancers. Assay used: immunoSEQ multiplex PCR; TCRdb lists only in-frame clones, some missing. The sample includes 30,000 to 45,000 clones, about 90% seen only once; the top ten take around 19%. The sequenced sample was CD4+ or CD8+ T cells sorted from blood, obtained in a trial of the OX40 agonist ivuxolimab. The receptor set was obtained from an adult with an advanced solid tumor such as melanoma, head and neck, liver or kidney cancer. The CDR3 runs from the conserved cysteine through the conserved F or W. Each record gives: J gene, CDR3 length, D gene, V gene, clone size, CDR3 DNA, CDR3 protein. The D gene is left open where the match is weak. Clone size is not always given. Where it is, it says once, few, many or a class for expanded clones.

>TRBJ1-2|15|-|TRBV6-5|-
TGTGCCAGCAGCCCACGGACAGTAGCCGGCGATGGCTACACCTTC
CASSPRTVAGDGYTF
>TRBJ2-7|15|TRBD2|TRBV30|-
TGTGCCTGGAGCCCTTTTAGCGGGGTAATCAACGAGCAGTACTTC
CAWSPFSGVINEQYF
>TRBJ2-7|15|TRBD2|TRBV9|few
TGTGCCAGCAGCAGATGGACTAGCGGGGTAGAGGAGCAGTACTTC
CASSRWTSGVEEQYF
>TRBJ1-1|14|-|TRBV5-1|-
TGCGCCAGCAGCTTTGGATCCATGAACACTGAAGCTTTCTTT
CASSFGSMNTEAFF
>TRBJ2-7|15|-|TRBV2|-
TGTGCCAGCAGTGAACGAAGAGCAGTTGGGGGCGAGCAGTACTTC
CASSERRAVGGEQYF
>TRBJ1-2|11|-|TRBV4-1|-
TGCGCCTCCTTCGGGGGAAGTGGCTACACCTTC
CASFGGSGYTF
>TRBJ1-1|12|-|TRBV4-2|-
TGTGCCAGCAGCCAGAAACCAGGGGAAGCTTTCTTT
CASSQKPGEAFF
>TRBJ2-2|17|-|TRBV18|-
TGTGCCAGCTCACCAATCGGGACACTTGAGAACACCGGGGAGCTGTTTTTT
CASSPIGTLENTGELFF
>TRBJ1-2|14|-|TRBV7-9|-
TGTGCCAGCAGCCTAGGGAGGCGCGGGGACGGCTACACCTTC
CASSLGRRGDGYTF
>TRBJ1-1|15|TRBD1|TRBV5-1|-
TGCGCCAGCAGCTCGGGGACAGGGGGGAACACTGAAGCTTTCTTT
CASSSGTGGNTEAFF
>TRBJ2-3|14|TRBD2|TRBV5-1|-
TGCGCCAGCGATCTAGCGGGGGGTACAGATACGCAGTATTTT
CASDLAGGTDTQYF
>TRBJ2-3|16|-|TRBV5-4|-
TGTGCCAGCAGCTTGAGGGTAACAGTCAGCACAGATACGCAGTATTTT
CASSLRVTVSTDTQYF
>TRBJ2-6|18|-|TRBV27|-
TGTGCCAGCAGTGTGGGATCCCTAGGGACCTACGGGGCCAACGTCCTGACTTTC
CASSVGSLGTYGANVLTF
>TRBJ2-2|14|-|TRBV6-5|-
TGTGCCAGCAGCTACTTCTCAGGGACCGGGGAGCTGTTTTTT
CASSYFSGTGELFF
>TRBJ2-1|17|TRBD2|TRBV5-4|-
TGTGCCAGCAGCTTCCCGGCAGCGGGACGACCCTACAATGAGCAGTTCTTC
CASSFPAAGRPYNEQFF
>TRBJ1-1|14|TRBD1|TRBV27|few
TGTGCCAGCAGTCTAGGGGGCGTATGGACTGAAGCTTTCTTT
CASSLGGVWTEAFF
>TRBJ2-1|15|-|TRBV5-4|-
TGTGCCAGCAGCTTGGAAGGAACAGTTGACAATGAGCAGTTCTTC
CASSLEGTVDNEQFF
>TRBJ1-4|15|-|TRBV5-4|-
TGTGCCAGCACGGAGGATCTCGCAACTAATGAAAAACTGTTTTTT
CASTEDLATNEKLFF
>TRBJ2-1|13|-|TRBV15|once
TGTGCCACCAGCAGAGACGGAGGGAATGAGCAGTTCTTC
CATSRDGGNEQFF
>TRBJ2-1|16|TRBD2|TRBV4-3|-
TGCGCCAGCAGCCCCACATGGCGGGGGTCCTACAATGAGCAGTTCTTC
CASSPTWRGSYNEQFF
>TRBJ2-3|13|-|TRBV9|-
TGTGCCAGCAGCGGGGATAACGTTATAGCGCAGTATTTT
CASSGDNVIAQYF
>TRBJ2-7|15|TRBD1|TRBV5-1|once
TGCGCCAGCAGCCCTGGGACAGGGGACAAATACGAGCAGTACTTC
CASSPGTGDKYEQYF
>TRBJ1-2|15|-|TRBV9|-
TGTGCCAGCAGCGTAGCTGAAGGAGCAGGCTATGGCTACACCTTC
CASSVAEGAGYGYTF
>TRBJ2-7|16|TRBD2|TRBV11-2|-
TGTGCCAGCAGCTTAGGACCTCCGGGACTAGGCTACGAGCAGTACTTC
CASSLGPPGLGYEQYF
>TRBJ2-7|14|TRBD1|TRBV5-1|once
TGCGCCAGCAGCAAAGAGGGACAGTCGGACGAGCAGTACTTC
CASSKEGQSDEQYF
>TRBJ1-3|13|-|TRBV5-4|-
TGTGCCAGCAGCTTAATTCAGGGAAACACCATATATTTT
CASSLIQGNTIYF
>TRBJ2-1|16|TRBD2|TRBV19|-
TGTGCCAGTAGTATATCGGGGACTAGCGGGGACAATGAGCAGTTCTTC
CASSISGTSGDNEQFF
>TRBJ2-5|15|TRBD1|TRBV5-1|-
TGCGCCAGCAGCTTGATACAGGGGGCAGAAGAGACCCAGTACTTC
CASSLIQGAEETQYF
>TRBJ2-7|17|-|TRBV12-2|once
TGTGCAAGTCGCTTAGCCTCGGACAGGGAAGTATCCTACGAGCAGTACTTC
CASRLASDREVSYEQYF
>TRBJ2-5|19|TRBD1|TRBV7-9|-
TGTGCCAGCAGCGGAACGGGACAGTTCCCCTACCATATGCGAGAGACCCAGTACTTC
CASSGTGQFPYHMRETQYF
>TRBJ2-3|13|-|TRBV5-1|once
TGCGCCAGCAGTGTATCAGGCACAGATACGCAGTATTTT
CASSVSGTDTQYF
>TRBJ2-4|16|-|TRBV4-1|-
TGCGCCAGCAGCCAATCTTACGGTGGAGCCAAAAACATTCAGTACTTC
CASSQSYGGAKNIQYF
>TRBJ1-2|12|-|TRBV7-9|-
TGTGCCAGCAGCTTGGGTCTGGAGGGCTACACCTTC
CASSLGLEGYTF
>TRBJ1-1|16|TRBD1|TRBV7-8|-
TGTGCCAGCAGCTTAGCGACAGGGGGTATGAACACTGAAGCTTTCTTT
CASSLATGGMNTEAFF
>TRBJ2-3|18|TRBD2|TRBV7-9|-
TGTGCCAGCAGCTTAGTCACTAGCGGGGGGGGAACCACAGATACGCAGTATTTT
CASSLVTSGGGTTDTQYF
>TRBJ2-1|14|-|TRBV7-9|-
TGTGCCAGCAGTCCTTGGGACACCTACAATGAGCAGTTCTTC
CASSPWDTYNEQFF
>TRBJ2-7|13|-|TRBV7-9|-
TGTGCCAGTAAAAAATGGGACCCCGGCGAGCAGTACTTC
CASKKWDPGEQYF